The 15 T cell receptor beta chains reported below all come from one sample, sequenced in a study of T cells after yellow fever vaccination. MiXCR, applied by TCRdb to the 5' RACE reads, yields one record per CDR3 protein. The repertoire includes 300,000 to 350,000 distinct CDR3 sequences, about 4.5% of them detected once, and 15% to 20% sits in the top ten. Here the sequenced sample was PBMCs, taken 15 days after the yellow fever booster vaccination. The receptors derive from a young man who received the YFV17D yellow fever vaccine.

This clonotype has only a few counts. The rearrangement uses TRBV6-5 and TRBJ2-4; D uncertain. Trimming left V 1 base short and J 3 bases short, with 16 bases between. The CDR3 sequence is 17 residues long. The germline gives CDR1 MNHEY, CDR2 SVGAGI. The CDR3 here is CASSYFRPSESKNIQYF. The CDR3 DNA follows: TGTGCCAGCAGTTACTTTCGGCCCTCGGAGAGCAAAAACATTCAGTACTTC.

This clonotype has more than one count but fewer than ten. The chain has TRBV6-5 and TRBJ2-5, with D perhaps being TRBD1 or TRBD2 (5 bases each). Trimming took off 5 bases at V and 5 bases at J, with 12 bases between the two ends. Looked up from germline, CDR1 is MNHEY and CDR2 is SVGAGI. This CDR3 comprises 13 residues. CDR3: CASSRDLGETQYF. DNA of the CDR3: TGTGCCAGCAGTCGGGACCTGGGGGAGACCCAGTACTTC.

Many counts were recorded for this clonotype. The chain uses TRBV2 and TRBJ2-1, with D unclear. The CDR3 length is 12 residues. V was trimmed by 3 bases and J by 4 bases, leaving 4 bases between them. The germline CDR1 and CDR2 sequences are SNHLY and FYNNEI. As DNA, the CDR3 is TGTGCCAGCAGTGAGTGGTACAATGAGCAGTTCTTC. Its translation is CASSEWYNEQFF.

This clonotype was detected ten times or more. This sequence joins TRBV18 and TRBJ2-1; TRBD2 aligns across 7 bases. J was trimmed by 5 bases and V by 1 base; bases with no gene match: 5. CDR3 length equals 15 residues. The germline gives CDR1 KGHSH, CDR2 LQKENI. CDR3 coding DNA: TGTGCCAGCTCACCACGGGGGGGATTAAACAATGAGCAGTTCTTC. It is translated as CASSPRGGLNNEQFF.

This clonotype was seen ten or more times. The chain links TRBV4-3 to TRBJ2-1; D may be TRBD2 (6 bases). V gave up 3 bases and J gave up 7 bases, with 16 bases separating them. This CDR3 contains 15 residues. Germline lookup yields CDR1 LGHNA and CDR2 YSLEER. The CDR3 DNA reads TGCGCCAGCAGCCACATTCGGGGGACCCTGAATGAGCAGTTCTTC. This gives the protein CASSHIRGTLNEQFF.

The V and J genes are TRBV7-2 and TRBJ1-5; D perhaps matches TRBD1 (6 bases). The V and J ends lost 6 bases and 2 bases respectively, with 14 bases between them. The CDR3 contains 15 residues. CDR1 is SGHTA, CDR2 FQGNSA, per germline. The CDR3, as DNA: TGTGCCAGCAGGGAACCAGGGGACGGCAATCAGCCCCAGCATTTT. This translates into CASREPGDGNQPQHF. The complete variable domain, with remaining parts taken from reference TRBV7-2 and TRBJ1-5, reads GAGVSQSPSNKVTEKGKDVELRCDPISGHTALYWYRQSLGQGLEFLIYFQGNSAPDKSGLPSDRFSAERTGGSVSTLTIQRTQQEDSAVYLCASREPGDGNQPQHFGDGTRLSIL.

This clonotype was counted ten times or more. The DNA of the CDR3 is TGCGCCAGCAGACCGGACAGTTCTAACTATGGCTACACCTTC. It codes for CASRPDSSNYGYTF. The chain joins TRBV5-1 to TRBJ1-2; D is perhaps TRBD1 (6 bases). The CDR3 totals 14 residues. The V gene lost 5 bases and the J gene lost 0 bases, with 11 bases spanning the gap. Per germline, CDR1 SGHRS and CDR2 YFSETQ.

The gene calls are TRBV5-4 and TRBJ2-7; 9 positions match TRBD1. Trimming cost V 5 bases and J 3 bases; bases outside gene matches: 6. Germline V gene lookup returns CDR1 SGHNT and CDR2 YYREEE (reference sequence). The length of the CDR3 is 14 residues. Written as DNA, the CDR3 is TGTGCCAGCAGGCCTTGGGACAGGGACTACGAGCAGTACGTC. It is translated as CASRPWDRDYEQYV.

The V gene is TRBV5-1, the J gene TRBJ1-1; a possible D gene is TRBD1 (5 bases). The CDR3 sequence is 14 residues long. V was cut by 4 bases and J by 3 bases, with 13 bases left in between. Germline CDR1 SGHRS, CDR2 YFSETQ. The CDR3 is CASSPGPRDTEAFF. The CDR3 nucleotides are TGCGCCAGCAGCCCGGGACCCAGGGACACTGAAGCTTTCTTT.

The chain has TRBV5-1 and TRBJ2-2, with D perhaps matching TRBD2 (6 bases). Trimming took off 4 bases at V and 4 bases at J, with 14 bases between the two ends. The CDR3 has 15 residues. Per germline, CDR1 SGHRS and CDR2 YFSETQ. The CDR3 region has the DNA TGCGCCAGCAGCGCGGGGACGGAACGCACCGGGGAGCTGTTTTTT. It yields the protein CASSAGTERTGELFF.

This clonotype was observed at least ten times. The chain employs TRBV29-1 and TRBJ1-2, with D maybe TRBD1 (5 bases). Germline V gene sequence: CDR1 SQVTM, CDR2 ANQGSEA. V was clipped by 3 bases and J by 3 bases, with 11 bases between them. The CDR3 runs 13 residues. As DNA, the CDR3 is TGCAGCGTTGATGGGGCGGAGTACTATGGCTACACCTTC. Its translation: CSVDGAEYYGYTF.

The V and J genes are TRBV6-5 and TRBJ2-3; no definite D call. The germline CDR1 and CDR2 sequences are MNHEY and SVGAGI. The CDR3 totals 11 residues. With 9 bases removed from V and 1 base from J, the gap between germline ends came to 5 bases. The CDR3 sequence is CASAGTDTQYF. The DNA for the CDR3 is TGTGCCAGTGCCGGCACAGATACGCAGTATTTT.

The chain combines TRBV6-2 or TRBV6-3 with TRBJ1-5; D perhaps matches TRBD1 (5 bases). V was shortened by 2 bases and J by 9 bases, with 11 bases between the two germline ends. Per the germline V gene, CDR1 is MNHEY and CDR2 is SVGEGT. The CDR3 contains 13 residues. This chain's CDR3 is CASSYRGQWPQHF. DNA for the CDR3: TGTGCCAGCAGTTACCGGGGCCAGTGGCCCCAGCATTTT.

This clonotype was seen at least ten times. CDR3 DNA sequence: TGTGCCAGCAGTTCCCGGGGGGGGCACGGAGATACGCAGTATTTT. Its protein is CASSSRGGHGDTQYF. V gene TRBV7-6 combines with J gene TRBJ2-3; TRBD2 agrees at 8 bases. CDR3 length: 15 residues. With V trimmed by 6 bases and J by 5 bases, 10 bases remained unmatched. CDR1 and CDR2 from the germline V gene are SGHVS and FNYEAQ.

This clonotype was seen more than once but under ten times. The chain recombines TRBV5-1 with TRBJ1-1, with 7 bases that match TRBD1. Germline CDR1 is SGHRS and CDR2 is YFSETQ. The CDR3 spans 16 residues. Trimming cost V 0 bases and J 4 bases; bases outside gene matches: 9. For the CDR3, the DNA is TGCGCCAGCAGCTTGGAGGCCAGGGGGGACGGCACTGAAGCTTTCTTT. It encodes CASSLEARGDGTEAFF.